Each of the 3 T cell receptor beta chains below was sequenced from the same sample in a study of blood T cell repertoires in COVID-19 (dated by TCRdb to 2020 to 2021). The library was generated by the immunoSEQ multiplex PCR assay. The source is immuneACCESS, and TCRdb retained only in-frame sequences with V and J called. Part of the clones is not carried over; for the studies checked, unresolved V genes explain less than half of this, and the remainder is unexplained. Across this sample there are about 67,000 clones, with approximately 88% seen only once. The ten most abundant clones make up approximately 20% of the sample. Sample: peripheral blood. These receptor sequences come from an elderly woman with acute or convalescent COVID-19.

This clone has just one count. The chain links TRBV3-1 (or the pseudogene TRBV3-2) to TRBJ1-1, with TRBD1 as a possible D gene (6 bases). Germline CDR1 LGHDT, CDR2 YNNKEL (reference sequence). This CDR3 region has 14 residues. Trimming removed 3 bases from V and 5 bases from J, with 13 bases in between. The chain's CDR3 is CASSQRGGRTEAFF. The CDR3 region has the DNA TGTGCCAGCAGCCAGAGGGGGGGGAGAACTGAAGCTTTCTTT.

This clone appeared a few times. In DNA, the CDR3 is TGTGCCAGTAGTATAAGGACAGGCTCGCCTCAGCCCCAGCATTTT. This codes for CASSIRTGSPQPQHF. This chain joins TRBV19 and TRBJ1-5; 7 nucleotides match TRBD1. The CDR3 sequence is 15 residues long. V lost 2 bases, J lost 6 bases, and 7 bases stayed unmatched. Germline V gene lookup returns CDR1 LNHDA and CDR2 SQIVND (reference sequence).

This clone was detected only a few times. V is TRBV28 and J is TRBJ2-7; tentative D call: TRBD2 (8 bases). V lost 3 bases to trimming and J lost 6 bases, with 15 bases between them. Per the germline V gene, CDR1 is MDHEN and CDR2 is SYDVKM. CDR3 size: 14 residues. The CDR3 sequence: CASSFGRGLVEQYF. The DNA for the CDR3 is TGTGCCAGCAGTTTCGGGAGGGGGCTCGTCGAGCAGTACTTC. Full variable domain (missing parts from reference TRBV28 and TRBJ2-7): DVKVTQSSRYLVKRTGEKVFLECVQDMDHENMFWYRQDPGLGLRLIYFSYDVKMKEKGDIPEGYSVSREKKERFSLILESASTNQTSMYLCASSFGRGLVEQYFGPGTRLTVT.